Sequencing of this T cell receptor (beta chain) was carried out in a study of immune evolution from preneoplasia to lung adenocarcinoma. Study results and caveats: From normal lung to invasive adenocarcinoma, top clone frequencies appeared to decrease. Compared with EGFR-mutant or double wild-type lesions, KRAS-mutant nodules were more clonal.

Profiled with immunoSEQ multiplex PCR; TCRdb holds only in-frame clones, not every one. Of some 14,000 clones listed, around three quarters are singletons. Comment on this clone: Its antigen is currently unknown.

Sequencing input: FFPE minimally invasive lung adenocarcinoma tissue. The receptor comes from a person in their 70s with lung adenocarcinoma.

As DNA, the CDR3 is TGTGCCAGCAGGATATTACTAGCGGGGTCCTACGAGCAGTACTTC. Translation: CASRILLAGSYEQYF. V usage is TRBV6-6 and J usage is TRBJ2-5, with TRBD2 matching over 10 bases. The end of the DNA is better explained by TRBJ2-7, so the J call may be wrong. The germline gives CDR1 MNHNY, CDR2 SVGAGI (reference sequence). The CDR3 extends over 15 amino acids.